This T cell receptor beta chain was captured in a study of cytomegalovirus exposure and HLA in healthy donors. This clone showed up just a few times. 13 Jbeta primers and 60 Vbeta primers were used for the PCR. Sequenced by immunoSEQ multiplex PCR; TCRdb stores in-frame clones only, minus some. The sample yields 100,000 to 150,000 clones, roughly 77% seen once. V lost 6 bases, J lost 4 bases, and 10 bases stayed unmatched. The germline gives CDR1 SQVTM, CDR2 ANQGSEA. The CDR3 spans 15 residues. Sequenced material: PBMCs. This clonotype was obtained from a man aged 18 to 30 in good health and CMV-seronegative. The V and J genes are TRBV29-1 and TRBJ2-3; 10 bases map to TRBD2. As DNA, the CDR3 is TGCAGCGTCAAGCAGCGGGGGGGCGAGGCAGATACGCAGTATTTT. Translated: CSVKQRGGEADTQYF.